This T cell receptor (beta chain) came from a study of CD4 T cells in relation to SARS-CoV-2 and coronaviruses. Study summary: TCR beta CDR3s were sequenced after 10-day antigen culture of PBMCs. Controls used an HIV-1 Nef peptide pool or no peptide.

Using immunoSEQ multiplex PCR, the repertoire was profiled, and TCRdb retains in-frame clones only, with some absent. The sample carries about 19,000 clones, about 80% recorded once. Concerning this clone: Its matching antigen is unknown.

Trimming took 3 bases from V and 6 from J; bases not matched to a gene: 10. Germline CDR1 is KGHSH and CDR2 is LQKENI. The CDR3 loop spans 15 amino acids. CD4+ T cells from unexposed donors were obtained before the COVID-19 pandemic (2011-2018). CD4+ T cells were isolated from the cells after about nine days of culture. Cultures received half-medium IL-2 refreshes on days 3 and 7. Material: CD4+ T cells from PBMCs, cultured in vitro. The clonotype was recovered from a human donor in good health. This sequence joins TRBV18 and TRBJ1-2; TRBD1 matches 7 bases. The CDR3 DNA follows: TGTGCCAGCTCACCCCCGGGACAGCGGATCCATGGCTACACCTTC. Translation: CASSPPGQRIHGYTF.